A single sample gave rise to the 22 T cell receptor beta chains below, sequenced in a study of shared clonotypes between healthy human individuals. Sequenced by immunoSEQ multiplex PCR; TCRdb stores in-frame clones only, minus some. Of some 500,000 clones in the sample, roughly 95% were seen once. Sequenced sample: naive CD4+ T cells sorted from blood. The subset here: CD45RA+ positively selected. The source is a woman aged 30 to 39 in good health.

The V and J genes are TRBV10-2 and TRBJ2-7; a possible D gene is TRBD1 (5 bases). V lost 2 bases, J lost 0 bases, and 8 bases lay in between. This CDR3 is built from 14 residues. Germline CDR1 and CDR2: WSHSY and SAAADI. CDR3 amino acids: CASSEQGDSYEQYF. CDR3 nucleotides: TGCGCCAGCAGTGAGCAGGGTGACTCCTACGAGCAGTACTTC.

The V call is TRBV28, the J call TRBJ2-1, with 13 bases that match TRBD2. J was trimmed by 5 bases and V by 4 bases; bases with no gene match: 8. Germline V gene lookup returns CDR1 MDHEN and CDR2 SYDVKM. The CDR3 is made up of 17 amino acids. The CDR3 DNA sequence: TGTGCCAGCAGTTCCCCGACTAGCGGGAGGCCTCACAATGAGCAGTTCTTC. Amino acids: CASSSPTSGRPHNEQFF.

This rearrangement joins TRBV14 to TRBJ1-2; 7 positions match TRBD1. V was clipped by 4 bases and J by 3 bases; unmatched bases: 8. The CDR3 is 15 amino acids. The germline V gene encodes CDR1 SGHDN and CDR2 FVKESK. The CDR3 loop reads CASSRLLGTDYGYTF. The CDR3 DNA sequence: TGTGCCAGCAGCCGCCTCCTCGGGACAGACTATGGCTACACCTTC.

The V and J genes are TRBV18 and TRBJ2-2; 10 bases are shared with TRBD2. After removal of 6 bases from V and 4 bases from J, the junction contained 5 bases not matched to a gene. Germline CDR1 is KGHSH and CDR2 is LQKENI. The CDR3 length is 15 residues. CDR3 nucleotide sequence: TGTGCCAGCTCCCTATGGACTAGCGGCACCGGGGAGCTGTTTTTT. Protein sequence: CASSLWTSGTGELFF.

The chain is built from TRBV9 and TRBJ1-4, with D uncertain. Trimming shortened V by 3 bases and J by 3 bases, and 9 bases separated the two germline ends. Germline CDR1 and CDR2: SGDLS and YYNGEE. This CDR3 contains 14 residues. This CDR3 reads CASSEGSANEKLFF. The CDR3 DNA follows: TGTGCCAGCAGCGAAGGATCCGCTAATGAAAAACTGTTTTTT.

J is TRBJ2-7 and V is TRBV29-1; 14 nucleotides align to TRBD2. The CDR3 runs to 14 residues. The germline V gene encodes CDR1 SQVTM and CDR2 ANQGSEA. Germline trimming cut 4 bases from V and 4 bases from J; bases unmatched to any gene: 3. CDR3: CSVAGLAGDYEQYF. Written as DNA, the CDR3 is TGCAGCGTTGCGGGACTAGCGGGAGATTACGAGCAGTACTTC.

The rearrangement joins TRBV11-2 to TRBJ2-7; D is possibly TRBD1 (5 bases). CDR3 length equals 13 residues. Trimming removed 4 bases at V and 4 bases at J, with 11 bases between. Germline CDR1 is SGHAT and CDR2 is FQNNGV. The CDR3 protein is CASSSQGRYEQYF. CDR3 nucleotides: TGTGCCAGCAGCTCTCAGGGTCGGTACGAGCAGTACTTC.

The rearrangement links TRBV2 to TRBJ2-1; TRBD2 aligns across 7 bases. V shed 6 bases and J 0 bases; nucleotides not matched to a gene: 8. CDR3 size: 16 residues. CDR1 is SNHLY and CDR2 is FYNNEI in the germline V gene. This CDR3 is CASRWALAASYNEQFF. CDR3 sequence (DNA): TGTGCCAGCAGGTGGGCCCTAGCGGCCTCCTACAATGAGCAGTTCTTC.

The chain links TRBV19 to TRBJ1-3, with TRBD1 matching 9 bases. This CDR3 has 15 residues. Trimming took 6 bases from V and 2 from J; bases not matched to a gene: 5. Germline V gene sequence: CDR1 LNHDA, CDR2 SQIVND (reference sequence). The CDR3, as DNA: TGTGCCAGTAGGCAACAGGGGGCTACTGGAAACACCATATATTTT. It yields the protein CASRQQGATGNTIYF.

V usage is TRBV9 and J usage is TRBJ2-7; 7 bases line up with TRBD2. This CDR3 has 14 amino acids. CDR1 is SGDLS, CDR2 YYNGEE, per germline. The ends lost 0 bases at V and 5 bases at J; junction bases unmatched: 5. CDR3 loop: CASSVGLAEDEQYF. CDR3 DNA sequence: TGTGCCAGCAGCGTAGGCCTAGCGGAGGACGAGCAGTACTTC.

This sequence joins TRBV10-3 and TRBJ2-7, with unresolved D. V was clipped by 0 bases and J by 4 bases, with 16 bases between them. CDR1 ENHRY and CDR2 SYGVKD come from the germline V gene. This CDR3 has 16 amino acids. CDR3 in amino acids: CAISESQGKKGYEQYF. The DNA for the CDR3 is TGTGCCATCAGTGAGTCGCAAGGGAAGAAGGGATACGAGCAGTACTTC.

The rearrangement joins TRBV28 to TRBJ1-2, with a tentative D call TRBD1 (5 bases). Germline V gene lookup returns CDR1 MDHEN and CDR2 SYDVKM. The CDR3 is 15 residues long. The V end was cut by 2 bases, the J end by 8 bases, with 18 bases between. The CDR3 DNA reads as TGTGCCAGCAGTTTAGGCGCGGGGGAATCTGGCGGCTACACCTTC. Protein: CASSLGAGESGGYTF.

V usage is TRBV27 and J usage is TRBJ1-4, with D hard to call. V was trimmed by 5 bases and J by 0 bases, leaving 10 bases between them. The CDR3 spans 15 residues. Per the germline V gene, CDR1 is MNHEY and CDR2 is SMNVEV (reference sequence). The CDR3 nucleotides read TGTGCCAGCAGTCCACGAGTTGCAACTAATGAAAAACTGTTTTTT. As protein: CASSPRVATNEKLFF.

The chain uses TRBV29-1 and TRBJ1-1, with D uncertain. The CDR3 sequence is 14 residues long. Germline lookup yields CDR1 SQVTM and CDR2 ANQGSEA. Trimming removed 2 bases from V and 1 base from J, with 11 bases in between. The CDR3, as DNA: TGCAGCGTTGAATGGCGGTTGAAGAACACTGAAGCTTTCTTT. This codes for CSVEWRLKNTEAFF. Combining the CDR3 with reference TRBV29-1 and TRBJ1-1 gives the whole variable domain SAVISQKPSRDICQRGTSLTIQCQVDSQVTMMFWYRQQPGQSLTLIATANQGSEATYESGFVIDKFPISRPNLTFSTLTVSNMSPEDSSIYLCSVEWRLKNTEAFFGQGTRLTVV.

The gene calls are TRBV5-1 and TRBJ2-7, with 8 bases that match TRBD1. V dropped 4 bases and J dropped 2; count of bases not matched to a gene: 8. This CDR3 region has 15 residues. CDR1 and CDR2 (germline): SGHRS, YFSETQ. The CDR3 DNA reads as TGCGCCAGCAGCGCCCGGACAGGGAGCACCTACGAGCAGTACTTC. Its translation is CASSARTGSTYEQYF.

The rearrangement uses TRBV27 and TRBJ1-5; D is ambiguous. Trimming pared 2 bases from V and 4 bases from J, leaving 9 bases between. The CDR3 is made up of 14 amino acids. From germline, CDR1 is MNHEY and CDR2 SMNVEV (reference sequence). The CDR3 region is CASSLRHGNQPQHF. The CDR3 bases are TGTGCCAGCAGTTTACGTCACGGTAATCAGCCCCAGCATTTT.

The chain has TRBV28 and TRBJ1-3; D is unclear. Germline V gene lookup returns CDR1 MDHEN and CDR2 SYDVKM. The CDR3 is 12 residues long. V was pared by 7 bases and J by 1 base, with 5 bases between. CDR3: CASKRSGNTIYF. CDR3 nucleotide sequence: TGTGCCAGCAAACGTTCTGGAAACACCATATATTTT.

The chain links TRBV28 to TRBJ1-6; D remains ambiguous. CDR3 size: 12 residues. The V gene lost 8 bases and the J gene lost 7 bases, with 9 bases spanning the gap. Per germline, CDR1 MDHEN and CDR2 SYDVKM. CDR3 nucleotides: TGTGCCAGCTTGAGGGAGAATTCACCCCTCCACTTT. Its protein is CASLRENSPLHF.

The genes are TRBV27 and TRBJ2-1; 16 bases match TRBD2. Trimming cost V 4 bases and J 2 bases; bases outside gene matches: 17. The CDR3 totals 22 residues. The germline V gene has CDR1 MNHEY and CDR2 SMNVEV (reference sequence). The DNA for the CDR3 is TGTGCCAGCAGTTCCAACGCCCATCCCGGGACTAGCGGGAGGGTAACCTACAATGAGCAGTTCTTC. Translating gives CASSSNAHPGTSGRVTYNEQFF.

This sequence joins TRBV28 and TRBJ2-6; 9 nucleotides line up with TRBD1. V was clipped by 4 bases and J by 2 bases; unmatched bases: 3. The CDR3 has 16 amino acids. In germline, CDR1 is MDHEN, CDR2 SYDVKM. CDR3 in amino acids: CASSSRDRAGANVLTF. The CDR3 region has the DNA TGTGCCAGCAGTTCGAGGGACAGGGCTGGGGCCAACGTCCTGACTTTC.

This chain links TRBV11-2 with TRBJ2-7; TRBD2 might be the D (5 bases). V was shortened by 1 base and J by 9 bases, with 19 bases between the two germline ends. Germline values: CDR1 SGHAT, CDR2 FQNNGV. The CDR3 is made up of 15 amino acids. CDR3 in DNA: TGTGCCAGCAGCTTAGTCGGGCAAACCCCTGGGAGGCAGTACTTC. It translates to CASSLVGQTPGRQYF.

The J gene is TRBJ2-5, the V gene TRBV30, with 8 bases lining up with TRBD1. The DNA end is a closer match to TRBJ2-7, so the J assignment may be wrong. Per germline, CDR1 GTSNPN and CDR2 SVGIG (reference sequence). The CDR3 length is 15 residues. The CDR3 coding sequence is TGTGCCTGGTCCACAGGACAGGGCACAATTTACGAGCAGTACTTC. Translated, it gives CAWSTGQGTIYEQYF.